Given below is one TCR beta chain in context. Its antigen is unknown. No quality values exist for individual bases; no much larger clone is one base distant. For CDR1 and CDR2, the germline V gene (reference sequence) lists LNHDA and SQIVND. The CDR3, cysteine through phenylalanine, is 12 amino acids long. Left in the record is the CDR3 DNA by itself, 36 bases read in frame from the first base. V ends up 8 bases short and J 10 bases short, with an unmatched junction base count of 1. The time point label of this sample denotes: pre-treatment sample, taken before nivolumab and TIL therapy. The baseline tumor samples were excised metastases, mostly pleural nodules or supraclavicular lymph nodes, taken from the same resection that was used to grow TIL. Tumors were collected before any PD-1/PD-L1 blockade, after which patients were given nivolumab, and patients who progressed were given lymphodepletion, an infusion of expanded TIL and IL-2. A phase I trial run at two centers enrolled adults with stage 4 NSCLC between 2017 and January 2020. The samples were obtained from a phase I trial that was single-arm and open-label and tested tumor-infiltrating lymphocyte therapy combined with nivolumab in advanced non-small cell lung cancer. Parts of each resected tumor were snap-frozen in liquid nitrogen and kept at -80 degrees C. Tumor regions of interest were selected on H&E sections using laser-capture macrodissection, ground into roughly 15 mg aliquots, and extracted using Qiagen Allprep kits.

This specimen comes from a study of TIL therapy for anti-PD-1-resistant metastatic lung cancer (dated by TCRdb to the early 2020s). General notes on the study: Enrolled patients had a median age of roughly 50 years (range about 38-75) and a median tumor PD-L1 proportion score of around 6%. The cohort was composed predominantly of lung adenocarcinoma, with four EGFR-mutant and two ALK-rearranged tumors included, and half of patients were identified as current or former smokers. Across the cohort, whole-exome sequencing showed a median non-synonymous tumor mutation burden of under 1.8 mutations per megabase. T cell receptor beta sequencing of tumor and peripheral blood was used to follow clonotypes across the tumor, the expanded TIL product and serial blood samples. Results and caveats for the whole study, not just this receptor: High clonal turnover was observed in TIL culture, with many enriched product clones not detected in the baseline tumor, which suggested clonal contraction rather than faithful expansion. The study protocol defined all tumor marker inferences as exploratory. Because the cohort was highly selected, with more treatment-naive, never-smoker and oncogene-addicted patients than is typical, generalizability is limited. Higher clonality and lower diversity were observed in expanded TIL cultures than in baseline intratumoral T cells (median clonality approximately 6.4% vs 31%, p < 0.0001).

TCR beta CDR3 regions were amplified from genomic DNA by bias-controlled multiplex PCR with the immunoSEQ v3 hsTCRB kit. TCR libraries were sequenced on an Illumina NextSeq 500 to approximately 2 million read pairs for survey level or roughly 5-6.5 million for deep level. The study's processing was this. V, D and J genes were assigned, non-productive sequences were removed, and clonality was reported by immunoSEQ Analyzer software. Repertoires were compared by productive Simpson clonality and by the Morisita overlap index of productive TRB rearrangements between infused TIL and blood. In TCRdb, the immuneACCESS table is reduced to in-frame sequences with V and J assigned. These tables do not hold every clone; where another copy was compared, an unresolved V gene accounts for under half, and the others remain unexplained. V and J calls and clone size come straight from that table; D and trimming were deduced from the DNA. This sample holds around 100,000 clones; about three fifths were observed only once. The top ten hold approximately 9.9% of the sample.

Specimen: tumor tissue, collected at baseline. The chain is made from TRBV19 and TRBJ2-1; 14 middle bases align to TRBD2. The receptor was isolated from a person between 25 and 80 years old with non-small cell lung cancer. The CDR3 protein: CASGLAGGEQFF. The DNA reads as follows: TGTGCCAGTGGACTAGCGGGAGGAGAGCAGTTCTTC.